A selection of T cell receptor beta chains follows, all from one sample in a study of T cell clones after liver transplantation. Sequencing used immunoSEQ multiplex PCR; TCRdb keeps in-frame clones, though not all of them. The sample records some 110,000 clones, around nine tenths being singletons. The specimen comprised CD4+ T cells from blood, sampled 12 months after liver transplant. The source is a human patient who received a liver transplant. Some T cells may arise from the graft donor. Each CDR3 is given with its conserved first and last residue. A D gene is named only where the DNA matches it firmly. Clone size appears in some rows only: once, few, many, or a class for an expanded clone.

>-|TRBJ2-3|TRBV6-1|-
CASSTGLTDTQYF
TGTGCCAGCAGTACAGGGCTCACAGATACGCAGTATTTT
>-|TRBJ2-5|TRBV5-1|-
CASSYKQGGNTETQYF
TGCGCCAGCAGCTACAAACAGGGCGGTAATACGGAGACCCAGTACTTC
>-|TRBJ1-2|TRBV19|-
CATQVARGNYGYTF
TGTGCCACCCAAGTGGCGAGGGGTAACTATGGCTACACCTTC
>-|TRBJ2-7|TRBV5-1|-
CASSYPGLAQDEQYF
TGCGCCAGCAGCTACCCGGGACTGGCACAAGACGAGCAGTACTTC
>-|TRBJ1-1|TRBV2|-
CASSFSENTEAFF
TGTGCCAGCAGTTTCTCAGAGAACACTGAAGCTTTCTTT
>TRBD1|TRBJ2-1|TRBV29-1|-
CSVGGLGGDVDEQFF
TGCAGCGTTGGGGGCCTAGGGGGCGATGTCGATGAGCAGTTCTTC
>-|TRBJ1-1|TRBV7-2|-
CASTRLGANTEAFF
TGTGCCAGCACCCGGTTAGGGGCGAACACTGAAGCTTTCTTT
>-|TRBJ2-2|TRBV28|once
CASRLTGGTGELFF
TGTGCCAGCAGACTGACAGGAGGCACCGGGGAGCTGTTTTTT
>TRBD2|TRBJ2-3|TRBV7-6|once
CASSPTGTSGASTDTQYF
TGTGCCAGCAGCCCTACCGGGACTAGCGGAGCTAGCACAGATACGCAGTATTTT
>-|TRBJ1-3|TRBV27|-
CASSLTGLGGNTIYF
TGTGCCAGCAGTTTAACAGGGTTAGGAGGAAACACCATATATTTT
>-|TRBJ2-3|TRBV2|-
CASSERSRQYF
TGTGCCAGCAGTGAAAGGTCTCGGCAGTATTTT
>-|TRBJ2-3|TRBV6-1|-
CASTPVVSDTQYF
TGTGCCAGCACCCCGGTTGTATCAGATACGCAGTATTTT
>-|TRBJ1-2|TRBV28|once
CASSSDIYGYTF
TGTGCCAGCAGTTCCGACATTTATGGCTACACCTTC
>TRBD2|TRBJ2-7|TRBV14|-
CASSHRSASGSYEQYF
TGTGCCAGCAGCCACCGATCGGCTAGCGGGTCCTACGAGCAGTACTTC